The entry below describes one TCR beta chain. Its cognate antigen has yet to be identified. Within one base of it there is no much larger clone, and no base qualities were kept. Trimming takes 8 bases off V and 10 bases off J; junction bases not matched to a gene: 11. The CDR3 goes from the cysteine to the phenylalanine over 15 residues. Only CDR3 DNA remains: 45 bases, in frame from the first base. The germline V gene (reference sequence) gives CDR1 as LNHNV and CDR2 as YYDKDF. This record belongs to a study of blood T cell repertoires in COVID-19 (dated by TCRdb to 2019 to 2021). Broadly, across the study: Samples covering the acute and convalescent phases of COVID-19 were provided by collaborators in the United States, Italy and Spain. The material from the prospective study consisted of cDNA or gDNA derived from T cells, B-cell-depleted T cells, or PBMCs. Deeply sampled blood TCRbeta repertoires from subjects exposed to, actively infected with, or recovered from COVID-19 were included in the dataset. The repertoires were made available in a free public database intended to serve as a resource for research on the immune response to SARS-CoV-2. Samples were obtained from the ongoing ImmuneRACE study (first 160 participants) and from about 1,300 subjects provided by 6 global collaborators. A de-identified subject ID, COVID-19 status, age in years and sex were almost always included in the sample metadata. Where available, HLA class I and class II types were obtained from metadata supplied by the sample provider rather than from assay-based typing. Findings and caveats that apply to the study as a whole: How much clinical and demographic metadata was included differed by source and by participant, and the metadata was provided uncurated.

TCRbeta CDR3 regions were amplified from genomic DNA using the immunoSEQ Assay, a bias-controlled multiplex PCR. In the original analysis: Nucleated cell counts per sample were estimated from amplification of reference gene primers within the assay. To quantify the absolute abundance of each unique TCRbeta CDR3 rearrangement, sequence reads were collapsed and filtered. For each sample, productive Simpson clonality was calculated as the square root of Simpson's diversity index across productive rearrangements. The source is immuneACCESS, and TCRdb retained only in-frame sequences with V and J called. Part of the clones is not carried over; for the studies checked, unresolved V genes explain less than half of this, and the remainder is unexplained. V and J calls and clone size come straight from that table; D and trimming were deduced from the DNA. Here the sample has roughly 290,000 clones; roughly 89% occur a single time. The biggest ten clones account for over 6% of the sample.

In the prospective study, participants were about 18 to 95 years old, resided in about two dozen geographic areas of the United States, and were enrolled through a virtual design. To assign participants to cohorts, the prospective study relied on clinical history that participants themselves reported in a screening survey and a study questionnaire. Recovered participants in ImmuneRACE Cohort 3 were defined by two consecutive negative NP/OP PCR tests, clearance by a healthcare professional, or resolution of symptoms. In the prospective study, whole blood, serum and a nasopharyngeal or oropharyngeal swab were collected from each participant by mobile phlebotomists. Additional blood draws and questionnaires over a 2-month period could optionally be provided by prospective study participants. Prospective study blood samples were shipped either frozen or at room temperature before DNA extraction.

Sequencing was done on a sample of PBMCs or T cells enriched from blood (not recorded which). The sequence joins TRBV15 to TRBJ2-1; 13 middle bases align to TRBD2. The TCR originated in a middle-aged woman who had recovered from COVID-19. The DNA is TGTGCCACCGCCAGATGGACTAGCGGGAGTGGGGAGCAGTTCTTC. The translation is CATARWTSGSGEQFF.